This T cell receptor (beta chain) was profiled in a study of identical twins (dated by TCRdb to 2016 to 2017). In the study overall: TCR alpha and beta repertoires from monozygotic twins, unrelated adults of various ages and cord blood were deep-sequenced to test whether fetal clonotypes persist. To rule out contamination, replicate twin experiments were performed at different times with different library preparation protocols. General findings and caveats noted by the study authors: Because the same donors could not be followed over many years, the conclusions relied on cross-sectional statistical analysis. In beta out-of-frame sequences, excess twin sharing was weaker, because having fewer shared sequences lowered the signal-to-noise ratio. Out-of-frame TCR alpha sequences shared between twins showed an excess of low generation-probability sequences compared with coincidental sharing between unrelated individuals. Zero-insertion analyses could be partly confounded by invariant T cells such as MAIT and iNKT, though diverse VJ usage argued against such confounding for most clonotypes. Abundant cord blood beta clonotypes carried fewer insertions; young adult naive repertoires showed a weaker similar trend, while memory repertoires showed none. Recombination models systematically underestimated out-of-frame TCR alpha sharing in monozygotic twins but agreed with sharing between unrelated individuals.

As to this clonotype: It lacks a known antigen. It has no much larger one-base neighbor in the sample; base qualities were not kept.

Library creation used 5' RACE. Instrument on record: Illumina HiSeq 2000. A universal primer binding site was introduced by template switching, and a unique molecular identifier was present in the final cDNA, enabling accurate counting of TCR cDNA molecules. Specific primers in the conserved constant-segment region were used to synthesize first-strand cDNA for the TCR alpha and beta chains. To control for contamination, every cDNA library carried two barcodes: a SMART-Mk sample barcode plus Illumina barcodes. TruSeq adapter sequences, together with Illumina sample barcodes, were added in two successive PCR steps. The Illumina HiSeq platform was used with custom primers to sequence TCR alpha and beta cDNA libraries. The study's own analysis went as follows. Unique molecular identifiers were extracted from raw reads with MiGEC, and CDR3 positions were determined with MiXCR. Recombination models were inferred per individual with the repgenHMM and IGoR tools using an EM algorithm. Shared clonotypes were analyzed with the tcR package in R, and sharing was normalized by the product of cloneset sizes. Out-of-frame nonproductive sequences were analyzed to study raw recombination free of thymic and clonal selection effects. The raw public data were reprocessed by TCRdb itself: fastp quality trimming at Q25, MiXCR clonotype calling, in-frame beta chains only. Each record represents a unique CDR3 protein, reported with the most common genes and DNA among its rows. TCRdb, not the authors, supplied the V and J calls. This sample comprises 350,000 to 450,000 distinct CDR3 sequences, roughly 18% of them detected only once. The biggest ten clones account for 9% to 15% of the sample.

Trimming removed 3 bases from V and 0 bases from J; the gene matches leave 4 bases unexplained. The germline V gene sets CDR1 to SGHAT and CDR2 to FQNNGV. Spanning cysteine to phenylalanine, the CDR3 consists of 16 amino acids. Just CDR3 DNA is preserved here, 48 bases in frame from base 1. Every donor was a healthy Caucasian. Three unrelated non-twin adults were additionally sequenced: a male aged 18 to 29, a male aged 50 to 60 and a female aged 50 to 60. Miltenyi CD45RO+ enrichment and human naive T-cell isolation kits were used to isolate memory (CD45RO+) and naive T cells from PBMC. The sequenced sample consisted of naive T cells sorted from blood. Per the publication, the cell subset or site label means: cells isolated with a human naive T-cell isolation kit. This sequence uses TRBV11-2 and TRBJ2-7; TRBD2 aligns with 11 central bases. The clonotype originates from a man in his forties or fifties in good health. The CDR3 protein: CASSLSLAGGSYEQYF. The DNA sequence is given as TGTGCCAGCAGCTTGAGTCTAGCGGGAGGCTCCTACGAGCAGTACTTC.